These T cell receptor beta chains were read from a single sample in a study of blood T cell repertoires in COVID-19. Some clones are missing from TCRdb's copy, which holds only in-frame ones; the method was immunoSEQ multiplex PCR. The sample includes about 300,000 clones, just over 85% of them seen just once. Sequencing was done on a sample of PBMCs or T cells enriched from blood (not recorded which). These receptor sequences come from a woman aged 18-29 years who had recovered from COVID-19. Each CDR3 is given with its conserved first and last residue. D genes are given only for firm matches. Part of the rows lack a size; the others show once, few, many or a class for expanded clones.

V	J	size	D	CDR3	DNA
TRBV3-1/TRBV3-2	TRBJ1-6	.	.	CASSQEYGDRPADSPLHF	TGTGCCAGCAGCCAAGAGTACGGAGACAGGCCTGCGGATTCACCCCTCCACTTT
TRBV5-1	TRBJ2-1	.	TRBD2	CASSPPSAGGTHEQFF	TGCGCCAGCAGCCCGCCATCAGCGGGAGGGACCCATGAGCAGTTCTTC
TRBV4-2	TRBJ2-3	.	.	CASSQLAGSTDTQYF	TGTGCCAGCAGCCAACTCGCGGGAAGCACAGATACGCAGTATTTT
TRBV7-9	TRBJ2-1	.	TRBD2	CASSLEGSGRAWEQFF	TGTGCCAGCAGCTTAGAAGGTAGCGGGAGGGCTTGGGAGCAGTTCTTC
TRBV9	TRBJ2-7	.	TRBD2	CASSESGTLDSEQYF	TGTGCCAGCAGCGAGAGCGGGACCCTCGACAGTGAGCAGTACTTC
TRBV19	TRBJ2-7	.	TRBD1	CASLDRGVNEQYF	TGTGCCAGTCTGGACAGGGGGGTAAACGAGCAGTACTTC
TRBV5-4	TRBJ1-2	.	.	CASSLGRREVYGYTF	TGTGCCAGCAGCTTGGGGAGGCGCGAGGTCTATGGCTACACCTTC
TRBV9	TRBJ1-3	once	.	CASSVDPGQENTIYF	TGTGCCAGCAGCGTAGACCCGGGACAAGAAAACACCATATATTTT
TRBV19	TRBJ1-3	.	TRBD1	CATKTGYGNTIYF	TGTGCCACCAAGACAGGGTACGGAAACACCATATATTTT
TRBV11-2	TRBJ2-3	.	TRBD1	CASSRTTGQYTDTQYF	TGTGCCAGCAGCCGAACTACGGGACAGTACACAGATACGCAGTATTTT
TRBV30	TRBJ1-6	.	.	CAWSVRLQTNSPLHF	TGTGCCTGGAGTGTACGTCTCCAGACAAATTCACCCCTCCACTTT
TRBV5-3	TRBJ2-5	.	.	CARSLGPPGETQYF	TGTGCCAGAAGCTTGGGCCCACCCGGGGAGACCCAGTACTTC
TRBV13	TRBJ2-7	.	TRBD1	CASSRGQGAYEQYF	TGTGCCAGCAGCCGTGGACAGGGCGCCTACGAGCAGTACTTC
TRBV19	TRBJ1-5	.	TRBD1	CASSTTGLGQPQHF	TGTGCCAGTAGTACGACAGGGTTAGGTCAGCCCCAGCATTTT
TRBV18	TRBJ2-5	.	TRBD2	CASSSSGGTQETQYF	TGTGCCAGCTCGAGTTCGGGGGGGACCCAAGAGACCCAGTACTTC
TRBV10-3	TRBJ2-1	.	TRBD2	CAISGLAGREQFF	TGTGCCATCAGCGGACTAGCGGGAAGGGAGCAGTTCTTC
TRBV15	TRBJ2-7	once	TRBD1	CATSENQGAYEQYF	TGTGCCACCAGTGAAAACCAGGGGGCCTACGAGCAGTACTTC
TRBV24-1	TRBJ1-2	.	.	CATSDPGEGNYGYTF	TGTGCCACCAGTGACCCCGGGGAGGGTAACTATGGCTACACCTTC
TRBV19	TRBJ1-1	.	.	CASSNTGLVWGTEAFF	TGTGCCAGTAGTAATACAGGGTTGGTGTGGGGCACTGAAGCTTTCTTT
TRBV4-1	TRBJ2-1	.	.	CASSPTRASSYNEQFF	TGCGCCAGCAGCCCCACGCGGGCTAGCTCCTACAATGAGCAGTTCTTC
TRBV3-1/TRBV3-2	TRBJ1-2	.	.	CASSQVDSLGYTF	TGTGCCAGCAGCCAAGTCGACAGCCTTGGCTACACCTTC
TRBV10-1	TRBJ1-5	.	TRBD1	CASRLSWDSQSNQPQHF	TGCGCCAGCAGATTATCCTGGGACAGCCAAAGCAATCAGCCCCAGCATTTT
TRBV15	TRBJ1-3	.	.	CATSRDVGVTGNTIYF	TGTGCCACCAGCAGAGATGTCGGGGTTACTGGAAACACCATATATTTT
TRBV4-2	TRBJ2-1	few	TRBD1	CASSQDEGTAVNEQFF	TGTGCCAGCAGCCAAGATGAAGGGACAGCGGTGAATGAGCAGTTCTTC
TRBV15	TRBJ2-7	.	TRBD1	CATSRPFGTGPYEQYF	TGTGCCACCAGCAGACCGTTTGGGACAGGGCCCTACGAGCAGTACTTC
TRBV5-1	TRBJ1-1	.	.	CASSEGLLNTEAFF	TGCGCCAGCAGCGAGGGACTTTTGAACACTGAAGCTTTCTTT
TRBV5-4	TRBJ2-3	.	.	CASSLGRASDTQYF	TGTGCCAGCAGCTTGGGGAGGGCCTCCGATACGCAGTATTTT
TRBV5-1	TRBJ2-1	once	.	CASSLDIAVSSYNEQFF	TGCGCCAGCAGCTTGGATATCGCCGTTAGCTCCTACAATGAGCAGTTCTTC
TRBV7-7	TRBJ2-2	.	.	CASSSTALNTGELFF	TGTGCCAGCAGTTCTACTGCCCTGAACACCGGGGAGCTGTTTTTT
TRBV6-2/TRBV6-3	TRBJ2-3	.	TRBD2	CASRPSGGADTQYF	TGTGCCAGCAGACCTAGCGGGGGGGCAGATACGCAGTATTTT
TRBV9	TRBJ2-5	.	.	CASSVNPQEGETQYF	TGTGCCAGCAGCGTTAACCCTCAGGAGGGGGAGACCCAGTACTTC
TRBV30	TRBJ2-3	.	.	CAFDRITTDTQYF	TGTGCCTTTGACAGAATAACCACAGATACGCAGTATTTT
TRBV5-1	TRBJ2-7	.	TRBD1	CASSLVAGGSYEQYF	TGCGCCAGCAGCTTGGTGGCAGGGGGAAGCTACGAGCAGTACTTC
TRBV30	TRBJ1-5	once	.	CAWSVEAELNQPQHF	TGTGCCTGGAGTGTTGAGGCGGAACTAAATCAGCCCCAGCATTTT
TRBV28	TRBJ2-7	.	TRBD1	CASRRGRHSYEQYF	TGTGCCAGCAGGAGGGGGCGACATAGCTACGAGCAGTACTTC
TRBV11-2	TRBJ1-2	.	.	CASSSTRTAGYDGYTF	TGTGCCAGCAGCTCCACTCGGACTGCCGGATATGATGGCTACACCTTC
TRBV7-9	TRBJ1-2	.	.	CASRRRDRDITYGYTF	TGTGCCAGCAGGAGACGGGACCGGGACATCACCTATGGCTACACCTTC
TRBV3-1/TRBV3-2	TRBJ2-7	.	.	CASSRGYEQYF	TGTGCCAGCAGCCGAGGCTACGAGCAGTACTTC
TRBV14	TRBJ2-2	.	.	CASSHAGNTGELFF	TGTGCCAGCAGCCACGCAGGGAACACCGGGGAGCTGTTTTTT
TRBV11-2	TRBJ1-2	.	.	CASSLVAVGLGGYTF	TGTGCCAGCAGCTTAGTCGCGGTAGGACTAGGGGGCTACACCTTC
TRBV21-1	TRBJ2-5	.	.	CAWSKLAGGVKETQYF	TGTGCCTGGTCAAAACTAGCGGGGGGGGTCAAAGAGACCCAGTACTTC
TRBV27	TRBJ1-4	.	.	CASKGDGGKLFF	TGTGCCAGCAAAGGTGATGGAGGAAAACTGTTTTTT
TRBV7-8	TRBJ2-6	.	TRBD1	CARGTGVLSGANVLTF	TGTGCCAGGGGGACAGGGGTCCTCTCTGGGGCCAACGTCCTGACTTTC
TRBV2	TRBJ2-7	.	TRBD1	CASSEMPPDRVQNYEQYF	TGTGCCAGCAGTGAAATGCCCCCCGACAGGGTGCAAAACTACGAGCAGTACTTC
TRBV11-3	TRBJ1-1	few	TRBD1	CASSLGTGGITEAFF	TGTGCCAGCAGTCTCGGGACAGGGGGTATCACTGAAGCTTTCTTT
TRBV7-9	TRBJ1-2	.	.	CASSLAAGAGYTF	TGTGCCAGCAGCTTAGCGGCAGGGGCCGGCTACACCTTC
TRBV28	TRBJ1-1	few	.	CASSRSGNTEAFF	TGTGCCAGCAGCCGTAGTGGGAACACTGAAGCTTTCTTT
TRBV10-3	TRBJ2-1	once	TRBD1	CATTNGQGFYNEQFF	TGTGCCACGACAAACGGACAGGGGTTTTACAATGAGCAGTTCTTC
TRBV5-1	TRBJ2-5	.	TRBD1	CASSLWGTGETQYF	TGCGCCAGCAGCTTGTGGGGGACAGGAGAGACCCAGTACTTC
TRBV28	TRBJ1-2	.	.	CASRPLFLNYGYTF	TGTGCCAGCAGACCACTTTTCCTTAACTATGGCTACACCTTC
TRBV29-1	TRBJ2-1	.	.	CSVEEGIRGYNEQFF	TGCAGCGTTGAAGAGGGGATTCGAGGGTACAATGAGCAGTTCTTC
TRBV5-1	TRBJ2-2	.	TRBD1	CASSLGPGQGNTGELFF	TGCGCCAGCAGCTTGGGACCGGGACAGGGGAACACCGGGGAGCTGTTTTTT
TRBV6-5	TRBJ1-4	.	TRBD1	CASSFGTGHEKLFF	TGTGCCAGCAGTTTCGGGACAGGGCATGAAAAACTGTTTTTT
TRBV10-3	TRBJ1-1	.	.	CAISDGGNTEAFF	TGTGCCATCAGTGACGGGGGGAACACTGAAGCTTTCTTT